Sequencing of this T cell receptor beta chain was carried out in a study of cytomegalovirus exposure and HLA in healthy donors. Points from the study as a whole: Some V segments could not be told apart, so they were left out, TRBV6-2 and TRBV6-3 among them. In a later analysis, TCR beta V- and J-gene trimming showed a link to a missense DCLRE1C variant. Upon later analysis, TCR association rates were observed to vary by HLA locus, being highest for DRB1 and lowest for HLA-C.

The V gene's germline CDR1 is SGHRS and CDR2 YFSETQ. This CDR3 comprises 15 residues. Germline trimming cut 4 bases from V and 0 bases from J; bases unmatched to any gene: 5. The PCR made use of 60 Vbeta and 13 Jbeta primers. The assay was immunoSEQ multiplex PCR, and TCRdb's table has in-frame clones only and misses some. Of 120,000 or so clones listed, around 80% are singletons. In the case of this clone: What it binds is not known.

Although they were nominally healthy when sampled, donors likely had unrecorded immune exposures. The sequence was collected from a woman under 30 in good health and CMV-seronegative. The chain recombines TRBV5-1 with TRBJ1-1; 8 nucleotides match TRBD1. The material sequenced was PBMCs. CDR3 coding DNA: TGCGCCAGCAGCCCTGACAGGGGTTTGAACACTGAAGCTTTCTTT. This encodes CASSPDRGLNTEAFF.